Given below is one TCR beta chain in context. The data originate from a study of blood T cell repertoires in COVID-19. The CDR3 spans 19 residues. The germline V gene encodes CDR1 MNHNS and CDR2 SASEGT. V dropped 4 bases and J dropped 2; count of bases not matched to a gene: 16. Generated by immunoSEQ multiplex PCR, the TCRdb table keeps only in-frame clones and is missing some. The top ten clones hold around 1% of a sample with 250,000 to 300,000 clones, approximately 88% of them seen once. The receptor was isolated from a woman in her thirties who had recovered from COVID-19. V is TRBV6-1 and J is TRBJ2-3; 9 nucleotides match TRBD1. Sequenced: PBMCs or T cells enriched from blood (not recorded which). CDR3: CASSAQAWTGETTTDTQYF. In DNA, the CDR3 is TGTGCCAGCAGTGCGCAGGCGTGGACAGGGGAAACCACCACAGATACGCAGTATTTT.